These 17 T cell receptor beta chains came from one sample sequenced in a study of T cells in Graves' hyperthyroidism and ophthalmopathy. Amplified TCR beta CDR3 regions derived from RNA transcripts. When the TCR CDR3 underwent first-round RT-PCR, the HTBI primer set was used. TCRdb re-called the multiplex PCR reads through MiXCR, storing one row per CDR3 protein. The repertoire has about 400,000 distinct CDR3 sequences, 14% to 15% of them found once; the top ten carry 13%. Material: blood. The receptors shown here come from a man aged 18-30 years with Graves' ophthalmopathy.

This clonotype was recorded at least ten times. V gene TRBV3-1 combines with J gene TRBJ2-3; D might be TRBD1 (6 bases). V was trimmed by 0 bases and J by 6 bases, leaving 13 bases between them. This CDR3 contains 15 residues. Germline values: CDR1 LGHDT, CDR2 YNNKEL (reference sequence). The CDR3 loop is CASSQDQSGADTQYF. Here the CDR3 DNA reads TGTGCCAGCAGCCAAGATCAGTCAGGGGCGGATACGCAGTATTTT.

This clonotype was picked up many times. The genes are TRBV29-1 and TRBJ2-7; D is undetermined. Germline CDR1 is SQVTM and CDR2 is ANQGSEA. V lost 2 bases and J 3 bases, leaving 14 bases between the germline ends. The length of the CDR3 is 14 residues. The CDR3 reads CSVERAGENYEQYF. The CDR3 DNA sequence: TGCAGCGTTGAAAGGGCAGGCGAAAACTACGAGCAGTACTTC.

On this clonotype itself: A much larger clonotype is one base distant, so this may be a read error. V usage is TRBV6-2 or TRBV6-3 and J usage is TRBJ1-6; D not resolved. The CDR3 runs 15 residues. Germline loops: CDR1 MNHEY, CDR2 SVGEGT. Written as DNA, the CDR3 is TGTACCAGCAGCCAAGGACTGAACTATAATTCACCCCTCCACTTT. Amino acid sequence: CTSSQGLNYNSPLHF.

The chain has TRBV29-1 and TRBJ1-1, with no clear D. Germline V gene lookup returns CDR1 SQVTM and CDR2 ANQGSEA. The CDR3 has 13 amino acids. The ends were cut back, 2 bases at V and 0 bases at J, with 7 bases in the middle. Here the CDR3 reads CSVEYTLNTEAFF. CDR3 coding DNA: TGCAGCGTTGAATACACCTTGAACACTGAAGCTTTCTTT.

This clonotype was seen many times. The genes are TRBV27 and TRBJ2-7, with 11 bases that match TRBD2. This CDR3 is built from 15 residues. Germline V gene sequence: CDR1 MNHEY, CDR2 SMNVEV (reference sequence). The V and J ends lost 5 bases and 6 bases, in that order; junction bases with no gene match: 9. The CDR3 here is CASSGQLAGDGEQYF. The CDR3 bases are TGTGCCAGCAGTGGGCAACTAGCGGGAGATGGCGAGCAGTACTTC.

In this sample, this clonotype turned up many times. This chain joins TRBV12-3 or TRBV12-4 and TRBJ2-3; D remains ambiguous. The CDR3 extends over 13 amino acids. V was trimmed by 7 bases and J by 0 bases, leaving 8 bases between them. The CDR3 loop reads CASTTDSTDTQYF. CDR3 bases: TGTGCCAGCACCACTGACAGCACAGATACGCAGTATTTT.

This clonotype has more than one count but fewer than ten. The chain combines TRBV6-1 with TRBJ2-7; D may be TRBD2 (5 bases). V was trimmed by 6 bases and J by 2 bases, leaving 14 bases between them. Germline values: CDR1 MNHNS, CDR2 SASEGT. The CDR3 is 14 residues long. CDR3 sequence reads: CASSGGMGAYEQYF. CDR3 DNA sequence: TGTGCCAGCAGCGGCGGAATGGGAGCCTACGAGCAGTACTTC.

The genes are TRBV6-1 and TRBJ2-2; D tentatively fits TRBD1 or TRBD2 (5 bases each). V lost 0 bases and J 5 bases, leaving 13 bases between the germline ends. This CDR3 is built from 16 residues. Germline CDR1 is MNHNS and CDR2 is SASEGT. CDR3 residues: CASSEASGTGTGELFF. Here the CDR3 DNA reads TGTGCCAGCAGTGAAGCGTCGGGGACCGGGACCGGGGAGCTGTTTTTT.

The table lists this clonotype with many counts. J is TRBJ2-5 and V is TRBV24-1; D is perhaps TRBD1 (6 bases). The CDR3 has 13 residues. The germline V gene encodes CDR1 KGHDR and CDR2 SFDVKD. Trimming cost V 4 bases and J 3 bases, with 8 bases left between them. The CDR3 loop reads CATSDYREETQYF. The CDR3 region has the DNA TGTGCCACCAGTGACTACAGGGAAGAGACCCAGTACTTC.

This clonotype was detected many times. This chain links TRBV29-1 with TRBJ2-3, with D hard to call. CDR1 is SQVTM, CDR2 ANQGSEA, per germline. With 4 bases removed from V and 4 bases from J, the gap between germline ends came to 3 bases. The CDR3 consists of 10 residues. The CDR3 nucleotides are TGCAGCGTTGGCGCAGATACGCAGTATTTT. It encodes CSVGADTQYF.

J is TRBJ2-7 and V is TRBV5-5, with D perhaps TRBD1 (6 bases). This CDR3 contains 15 residues. The germline CDR1 and CDR2 sequences are SGHKS and YYEKEE (reference sequence). V was clipped by 5 bases and J by 1 base, with 16 bases between them. The chain's CDR3 is CASRTGHILSYEQYF. CDR3 sequence (DNA): TGTGCCAGCAGAACGGGACATATCCTTTCCTACGAGCAGTACTTC.

This clonotype was recorded many times. The J gene is TRBJ2-1, the V gene TRBV5-1; D assignment may be TRBD1 or TRBD2 (5 bases each). This CDR3 has 12 residues. CDR1 is SGHRS, CDR2 YFSETQ, per germline. V lost 7 bases, J lost 3 bases, and 8 bases lay in between. The CDR3, as DNA: TGCGCCAGCGGGGGTCTCTACAATGAGCAGTTCTTC. It specifies CASGGLYNEQFF. Full variable domain (outside the CDR3, taken from reference TRBV5-1 and TRBJ2-1): KAGVTQTPRYLIKTRGQQVTLSCSPISGHRSVSWYQQTPGQGLQFLFEYFSETQRNKGNFPGRFSGRQFSNSRSEMNVSTLELGDSALYLCASGGLYNEQFFGPGTRLTVL.

The chain couples TRBV9 to TRBJ2-5; 9 nucleotides agree with TRBD2. CDR1 SGDLS and CDR2 YYNGEE come from the germline V gene. The CDR3 has 16 amino acids. Trimming took 0 bases from V and 7 from J; bases not matched to a gene: 10. The CDR3 DNA follows: TGTGCCAGCAGCGTAGGGGTTAGCGGGGGTCCAGGGACCCAGTACTTC. Its protein product is CASSVGVSGGPGTQYF.

The chain employs TRBV30 and TRBJ2-5; TRBD2 matches 9 bases. Germline CDR1 is GTSNPN and CDR2 is SVGIG (reference sequence). Trimming took 2 bases from V and 4 from J; bases not matched to a gene: 5. There are 14 residues in the CDR3. The CDR3 loop is CAWSWAGGRETQYF. The CDR3 DNA reads as TGTGCCTGGAGTTGGGCGGGAGGGCGAGAGACCCAGTACTTC.

In this sample, this clonotype turned up many times. The rearrangement joins TRBV5-1 to TRBJ1-2; no clear D. The ends were cut back, 0 bases at V and 5 bases at J, with 11 bases in the middle. Looked up from germline, CDR1 is SGHRS and CDR2 is YFSETQ. This CDR3 spans 14 amino acids. In DNA, the CDR3 is TGCGCCAGCAGCTTGGGGGAAGCAGTTTATGGCTACACCTTC. This sequence encodes CASSLGEAVYGYTF.

This clonotype was detected ten times or more. The gene calls are TRBV20-1 and TRBJ2-7; no reliable D call. This CDR3 has 17 residues. V was pared by 1 base and J by 6 bases, with 25 bases between. Germline CDR1 reads DFQATT; CDR2 reads SNEGSKA (reference sequence). The CDR3 spells CSARVLYTTKSPTEQYF. The CDR3, as DNA: TGCAGTGCTAGAGTACTCTACACGACCAAAAGCCCTACCGAGCAGTACTTC.

This clonotype was seen only a few times. V gene TRBV3-1 combines with J gene TRBJ2-2; D remains ambiguous. Trimming took 4 bases from V and 8 from J, leaving 14 bases between them. This CDR3 has 14 amino acids. CDR1 is LGHDT and CDR2 is YNNKEL in the germline V gene (reference sequence). CDR3 sequence (DNA): TGTGCCAGCAGCCTCCGACACTCCCAGGGGGAGCTGTTTTTT. Residues: CASSLRHSQGELFF.